The 17 T cell receptor beta chains reported below all come from one sample, sequenced in a study of cytomegalovirus exposure and HLA in healthy donors. This PCR relied on a set of 60 Vbeta primers and 13 Jbeta primers. The data were produced by immunoSEQ multiplex PCR, yet TCRdb's version contains in-frame clones alone and is incomplete. The sample shows around 53,000 clones, around four fifths of them seen only once. The source material was PBMCs. Receptor source: a man aged 45-65 years in good health and CMV-seronegative.

The J gene is TRBJ1-1, the V gene TRBV7-6; D unresolved. Germline CDR1 reads SGHVS; CDR2 reads FNYEAQ. The CDR3 has 13 residues. Trimming took off 1 base at V and 0 bases at J, with 3 bases between the two ends. In DNA, the CDR3 is TGTGCCAGCAGCTTAGGTATGAACACTGAAGCTTTCTTT. It is translated as CASSLGMNTEAFF.

This chain connects TRBV2 to TRBJ1-1, with unresolved D. V was clipped by 3 bases and J by 0 bases, with 8 bases between them. Germline lookup yields CDR1 SNHLY and CDR2 FYNNEI. The length of the CDR3 is 14 residues. CDR3 residues: CASSDRIMNTEAFF. The CDR3 DNA follows: TGTGCCAGCAGTGATAGAATTATGAACACTGAAGCTTTCTTT.

This CDR3 reads CASVGQGQETQYF. The CDR3 DNA sequence: TGCGCCAGCGTGGGGCAGGGGCAAGAGACCCAGTACTTC. The V call is TRBV5-1, the J call TRBJ2-5, with D possibly TRBD1 on 6 matching bases. Trimming cost V 7 bases and J 2 bases, with 12 bases left between them. The CDR3 consists of 13 residues. Per germline, CDR1 SGHRS and CDR2 YFSETQ.

The chain is built from TRBV5-4 and TRBJ1-4; D gene ambiguous. The CDR3 is 17 amino acids. CDR1 and CDR2 from the germline V gene are SGHNT and YYREEE (reference sequence). V lost 4 bases, J lost 0 bases, and 16 bases lay in between. The CDR3 DNA sequence: TGTGCCAGCAGCCGCGGGTCCGGAGGTTCAACTAATGAAAAACTGTTTTTT. It yields the protein CASSRGSGGSTNEKLFF.

V is TRBV28 and J is TRBJ1-1, with D maybe TRBD1 (5 bases). V lost 4 bases and J 1 base, leaving 16 bases between the germline ends. The CDR3 has 16 amino acids. CDR1 is MDHEN and CDR2 is SYDVKM in the germline V gene. CDR3 protein: CASSSQGLLKNTEAFF. In DNA form, the CDR3 reads TGTGCCAGCAGTTCGCAGGGACTTTTAAAGAACACTGAAGCTTTCTTT.

The rearrangement uses TRBV7-8 and TRBJ2-2; TRBD1 is a possible D gene (5 bases). Germline V gives CDR1 SGHVS, CDR2 FQNEAQ. This CDR3 spans 17 amino acids. V shed 1 base and J shed 5 bases, with 17 bases lying between them. CDR3 amino acids: CASSLERAGSRTGELFF. The CDR3 DNA is TGTGCCAGCAGCTTAGAAAGAGCAGGGTCAAGAACCGGGGAGCTGTTTTTT.

This chain connects TRBV11-2 to TRBJ1-4, with a tentative D call TRBD1 (6 bases). This CDR3 has 16 amino acids. CDR1 is SGHAT and CDR2 is FQNNGV in the germline V gene. Trimming took 4 bases from V and 4 from J, leaving 16 bases between them. The CDR3 DNA reads TGTGCCAGCAGCTCATTTCCCCGGGACAATAATGAAAAACTGTTTTTT. Amino acids: CASSSFPRDNNEKLFF.

The chain has TRBV5-1 and TRBJ2-4; TRBD1 agrees at 7 bases. Trimming cost V 5 bases and J 12 bases; bases outside gene matches: 17. This CDR3 has 15 amino acids. Per germline, CDR1 SGHRS and CDR2 YFSETQ. The CDR3 spells CASSNDSGGFRDQYF. Here the CDR3 DNA reads TGCGCCAGCAGTAACGATTCAGGGGGTTTTAGGGATCAGTACTTC. The entire variable domain, with the rest obtained from reference TRBV5-1 and TRBJ2-4, is as follows: KAGVTQTPRYLIKTRGQQVTLSCSPISGHRSVSWYQQTPGQGLQFLFEYFSETQRNKGNFPGRFSGRQFSNSRSEMNVSTLELGDSALYLCASSNDSGGFRDQYFGAGTRLSVL.

This clone was detected a few times. This sequence joins TRBV5-1 and TRBJ2-2; a possible D gene is TRBD1 (5 bases). The CDR3 totals 14 residues. From germline, CDR1 is SGHRS and CDR2 YFSETQ. Between the trimmed V and J ends, which lost 5 bases and 3 bases, there was a span of 11 bases. CDR3 sequence reads: CASRRQWDTGELFF. Written as DNA, the CDR3 is TGCGCCAGCAGGAGACAGTGGGACACCGGGGAGCTGTTTTTT.

This clone was seen a single time. V gene TRBV27 combines with J gene TRBJ2-3, with TRBD1 as a possible D gene (6 bases). With 6 bases removed from V and 2 bases from J, the gap between germline ends came to 18 bases. The CDR3 sequence is 16 residues long. In germline, CDR1 is MNHEY, CDR2 SMNVEV (reference sequence). The CDR3 DNA is TGTGCCAGCAGCCTGGGGGCTACATCAAACACAGATACGCAGTATTTT. Translation gives CASSLGATSNTDTQYF.

V is TRBV27 and J is TRBJ1-1; no clear D gene. CDR1 MNHEY and CDR2 SMNVEV come from the germline V gene (reference sequence). There are 15 residues in the CDR3. V was shortened by 5 bases and J by 1 base, with 14 bases between the two germline ends. CDR3 bases: TGTGCCAGCAGTCCCCTTGGGCGTTGGAACACTGAAGCTTTCTTT. This translates into CASSPLGRWNTEAFF.

The J gene is TRBJ1-2, the V gene TRBV6-5; D call uncertain. V lost 2 bases and J lost 5, with 6 bases in between. The CDR3 loop spans 12 amino acids. Germline values: CDR1 MNHEY, CDR2 SVGAGI. The CDR3 sequence is CASSYRGYGYTF. The CDR3 bases are TGTGCCAGCAGTTACCGCGGATATGGCTACACCTTC.

This chain connects TRBV2 to TRBJ2-5, with D perhaps matching TRBD1 (5 bases). The germline V gene has CDR1 SNHLY and CDR2 FYNNEI. V lost 6 bases, J lost 5 bases, and 16 bases lay in between. This CDR3 region has 14 residues. The chain's CDR3 is CASRRTDKLETQYF. CDR3 DNA sequence: TGTGCCAGCAGGCGGACGGACAAACTGGAGACCCAGTACTTC. Using reference TRBV2 and TRBJ2-5 for the parts outside the CDR3, the full variable domain is EPEVTQTPSHQVTQMGQEVILRCVPISNHLYFYWYRQILGQKVEFLVSFYNNEISEKSEIFDDQFSVERPDGSNFTLKIRSTKLEDSAMYFCASRRTDKLETQYFGPGTRLLVL.

This chain connects TRBV6-4 to TRBJ2-3, with D tentatively TRBD1 (6 bases). CDR1 is MRHNA and CDR2 is SNTAGT in the germline V gene. This CDR3 has 19 amino acids. The ends were cut back, 3 bases at V and 4 bases at J, with 26 bases in the middle. The CDR3 loop reads CASSEPPTGWDTKADTQYF. CDR3 coding DNA: TGTGCCAGCAGTGAACCCCCCACGGGATGGGACACTAAGGCAGATACGCAGTATTTT.

CDR3 sequence (DNA): TGCGCCAGCAGCTTGAACTCCCCGGGACAGGGTACCGGGGAGCTGTTTTTT. The encoded protein is CASSLNSPGQGTGELFF. This chain joins TRBV5-1 and TRBJ2-2; 9 bases map to TRBD1. Looked up from germline, CDR1 is SGHRS and CDR2 is YFSETQ. The V gene end was trimmed by 1 base and the J gene end by 5 bases; junction bases not matched to a gene: 9. This CDR3 has 17 amino acids.

This chain links TRBV7-2 with TRBJ1-2, with 8 bases identical to TRBD1. V gave up 5 bases and J gave up 4 bases; unmatched junction bases: 6. Germline CDR1 is SGHTA and CDR2 is FQGNSA. The CDR3 extends over 14 amino acids. CDR3 in amino acids: CASSLTGVSYGYTF. The CDR3 region has the DNA TGTGCCAGCAGCCTGACAGGGGTCAGCTATGGCTACACCTTC.

V gene TRBV6-1 combines with J gene TRBJ1-1; 9 positions agree with TRBD1. V dropped 5 bases and J dropped 4; count of bases not matched to a gene: 8. CDR3 length equals 15 residues. The germline V gene encodes CDR1 MNHNS and CDR2 SASEGT. The CDR3 loop reads CASSQPGTGSTEAFF. The CDR3 region has the DNA TGTGCCAGCAGTCAACCTGGGACAGGGTCCACTGAAGCTTTCTTT.